This T cell receptor beta chain was documented in a study of blood T cell repertoires in COVID-19. The wider study: Italy, Spain and the United States were the sources of the convalescent and acute COVID-19 samples. PBMCs, B-cell-depleted T cells, or T cells were the source of the cDNA or gDNA that made up the material.

The CDR3 is 12 residues long. Deletions cut 3 bases from V and 8 bases from J, with 8 bases between. Germline V CDR1 and CDR2: SGHDT, YYEEEE. In the original processing: Amplification with reference gene primers provided the estimates of nucleated cell counts. Clones were read by immunoSEQ multiplex PCR, and TCRdb kept only the in-frame ones, dropping some. That table furnishes V, J and clone size, whereas the DNA furnished D and trimming. The table includes 110,000 to 150,000 clones, approximately 90% detected once. Sequenced material: peripheral blood. The chain uses TRBV5-6 and TRBJ1-4; D unclear. The TCR was taken from a man in his 60s with active or convalescent COVID-19. CDR3 sequence reads: CASSSGLEKLFF. DNA for the CDR3: TGTGCCAGCAGCTCAGGTCTGGAAAAACTGTTTTTT.